Below, 19 T cell receptor beta chains from the same sample are listed, as sequenced in a study of T cells in women clearing cervical HPV infection. Generated by immunoSEQ multiplex PCR, the TCRdb table keeps only in-frame clones and is missing some. This table holds some 37,000 clones. Specimen: blood buffy coat. The source is a woman aged 18-70 years with a cervical HPV16 infection that either progressed to CIN3+ or cleared (not recorded which).

A note on this clone: The CDR3 end lies 3 residues beyond the end of the read and is filled in from the germline J gene. This chain connects TRBV12-5 to TRBJ2-7; TRBD1 matches 9 bases. CDR3 length: 17 amino acids. V lost 2 bases and J lost 1; bases outside the gene matches: 9. Germline CDR1 reads LGHNT; CDR2 reads FRNRAP. CDR3 DNA, as far as it was read: TGTGCTAGTGGTTTGACTGGAGGACAGGGGATTTCCTACGAG. As protein: CASGLTGGQGISYE. From start to end, the CDR3 is CASGLTGGQGISYEQYF.

Of note for this clone: The observed sequence ends 3 residues before the CDR3 terminus, with the missing tail filled in from the germline J gene. This rearrangement joins TRBV30 to TRBJ1-1; TRBD1 aligns across 9 bases. The CDR3 covers 16 residues. The V segment lost 5 bases and the J segment 3 bases; nucleotides outside the gene matches: 13. Germline V CDR1 and CDR2: GTSNPN, SVGIG (reference sequence). CDR3 loop: CAWEPGTGPGHTEAFF. The CDR3 DNA, read in part, is TGTGCCTGGGAACCCGGGACAGGGCCGGGGCACACTGAA.

Details on this clone: The read finishes 3 residues shy of the CDR3 end, and the germline J gene is used to complete it. V gene TRBV11-3 combines with J gene TRBJ2-1; no clear D gene. V was cut by 6 bases and J by 6 bases, with 12 bases left in between. This CDR3 contains 13 residues. In germline, CDR1 is SGHNT, CDR2 YENEEA. CDR3 amino acids: CASSRNAANEQFF. The sequenced CDR3 bases are TGTGCCAGCAGTCGAAATGCGGCCAATGAG. Combining the CDR3 with reference TRBV11-3 and TRBJ2-1 gives the whole variable domain EAGVVQSPRYKIIEKKQPVAFWCNPISGHNTLYWYLQNLGQGPELLIRYENEEAVDDSQLPKDRFSAERLKGVDSTLKIQPAELGDSAVYLCASSRNAANEQFFGPGTRLTVL.

Comments on this clone: The read ends 3 residues before the CDR3 terminus; that terminus is restored from the germline J gene. The chain uses TRBV5-4 and TRBJ2-2; D gene unclear. The CDR3 is 13 amino acids. The germline V and J ends were trimmed by 2 bases and 8 bases, with 10 bases remaining between them. Germline V gene lookup returns CDR1 SGHNT and CDR2 YYREEE (reference sequence). This chain's CDR3 is CASSFGFGGELFF. The covered CDR3 bases are TGTGCCAGCAGCTTCGGGTTTGGTGGGGAG.

The sequenced CDR3 bases are TGTGCCAGCAGCCAAGATCTGAAAAGGGTTGGTTCACCC. Protein sequence: CASSQDLKRVGSP. The CDR3, in full, reads CASSQDLKRVGSPLHF. This chain connects TRBV14 to TRBJ1-6; D remains unclear. The read terminates 3 residues ahead of where the CDR3 ends, so the germline J gene completes it. V was cut by 0 bases and J by 9 bases, with 15 bases left in between. Germline V CDR1 and CDR2: SGHDN, FVKESK. This CDR3 region has 16 residues.

A remark on this clone: The read comes to an end 3 residues before the CDR3 does, leaving the germline J gene to fill in the end. This chain joins TRBV7-9 and TRBJ2-1, with D possibly being TRBD2 (5 bases). The CDR3 totals 13 residues. Trimming removed 8 bases at V and 0 bases at J, with 8 bases between. Germline V gene lookup returns CDR1 SEHNR and CDR2 FQNEAQ (reference sequence). The CDR3 loop reads CASSGSSYNEQFF. The CDR3 DNA, read in part, is TGTGCCAGCTCGGGGAGCTCCTACAATGAG. Complete variable domain (other parts from reference TRBV7-9 and TRBJ2-1): DTGVSQNPRHKITKRGQNVTFRCDPISEHNRLYWYRQTLGQGPEFLTYFQNEAQLEKSRLLSDRFSAERPKGSFSTLEIQRTEQGDSAMYLCASSGSSYNEQFFGPGTRLTVL.

Incomplete CDR3 DNA: TGCAGTGCCGCTGGACTAGCGGGAGATCTGGTACGCAATGAG. This codes for CSAAGLAGDLVRNE. The whole CDR3 protein is CSAAGLAGDLVRNEQFF. This rearrangement joins TRBV20-1 to TRBJ2-1; TRBD2 agrees at 13 bases. The CDR3 extends 3 residues past the end of the read, so its final part is completed from the germline J gene. The CDR3 sequence is 17 residues long. Germline V gene sequence: CDR1 DFQATT, CDR2 SNEGSKA (reference sequence). The junction had 14 bases not matched to a gene; V was cut back by 6 bases and J by 6 bases.

A word on this clone: The CDR3 is cut off 3 residues early in the read; its end comes from the germline J gene. The chain uses TRBV18 and TRBJ1-5, with TRBD1 identical over 10 bases. The CDR3 contains 15 residues. J gave up 6 bases and V 4 bases, and 6 bases lay outside the gene matches. In germline, CDR1 is KGHSH, CDR2 LQKENI. Here the CDR3 reads CASSLQTGGGQPQHF. CDR3 DNA (partial): TGTGCCAGCTCACTACAGACAGGGGGCGGTCAGCCC.

As for this clone: The CDR3 end is not reached by the read, which stops 3 residues before it; the germline J gene fills it in. The rearrangement links TRBV7-9 to TRBJ1-5; no firm D call. CDR3 length: 14 amino acids. CDR1 SEHNR and CDR2 FQNEAQ come from the germline V gene (reference sequence). V dropped 5 bases and J dropped 6 bases, with 14 bases sitting between them. The DNA read from the CDR3 is TGTGCCAGCAGCCCGGTTTCCACCGGTCAGCCC. It translates to CASSPVSTGQP. The complete CDR3 reads CASSPVSTGQPQHF. The variable domain in full, with the rest retrieved from reference TRBV7-9 and TRBJ1-5, is DTGVSQNPRHKITKRGQNVTFRCDPISEHNRLYWYRQTLGQGPEFLTYFQNEAQLEKSRLLSDRFSAERPKGSFSTLEIQRTEQGDSAMYLCASSPVSTGQPQHFGDGTRLSIL.

The covered CDR3 bases are TGTGCCAGCAGCGTAGAGCTCACCGCGAACACCGGGGAG. Protein product: CASSVELTANTGE. The CDR3 in its entirety is CASSVELTANTGELFF. The chain is built from TRBV9 and TRBJ2-2; D gene unclear. The read stops 3 residues short of the end of the CDR3; the missing end is completed from the germline J gene. Germline V lookup: CDR1 SGDLS, CDR2 YYNGEE. Deletions cut 0 bases from V and 0 bases from J, with 9 bases between. The CDR3 has 16 amino acids.

Details on this clone: With the read ending 3 residues before the CDR3 end, the germline J gene is used to fill in that end. The gene calls are TRBV7-9 and TRBJ1-3; possibly TRBD1 for D (5 bases). Trimming left V 5 bases short and J 4 bases short, with 12 bases between. CDR1 and CDR2 (germline): SEHNR, FQNEAQ (reference sequence). The CDR3 has 14 amino acids. Incomplete CDR3 DNA: TGTGCCAGCAGCCCAGGGTTCTCAGGAAACACC. Protein: CASSPGFSGNT. The CDR3, in full, reads CASSPGFSGNTIYF.

With regard to this clone: The read terminates 3 residues before the CDR3 end, so the remaining end is supplied by the germline J gene. The genes are TRBV20-1 and TRBJ1-1, with TRBD1 matching 10 bases. CDR3 size: 15 residues. Germline V gene sequence: CDR1 DFQATT, CDR2 SNEGSKA (reference sequence). The CDR3 DNA, read in part, is TGCAGTGCTAGCTCCAGACAGGGGGCTAGTTCGAGG. Translated: CSASSRQGASSR. From start to end, the CDR3 is CSASSRQGASSRAFF.

As concerns this clone: With the read ending 3 residues before the CDR3 end, the germline J gene is used to fill in that end. The chain combines TRBV7-7 with TRBJ2-5; TRBD1 might be the D (7 bases). V was trimmed by 5 bases and J by 5 bases, leaving 21 bases between them. Germline CDR1 reads SSHAT; CDR2 reads FNYEAQ (reference sequence). The length of the CDR3 is 16 residues. The CDR3 bases that were read are TGTGCCAGCAGCCGCGGGACAGACTATACCCGTGAGACC. As protein: CASSRGTDYTRET. The entire CDR3 sequence reads CASSRGTDYTRETQYF.

CDR3: CSAETSGEGYEQYF. The covered CDR3 bases are TGCAGTGCGGAGACTAGCGGGGAGGGCTACGAG. V gene TRBV20-1 combines with J gene TRBJ2-7; TRBD2 agrees at 11 bases. The read stops 3 residues short of the end of the CDR3; the missing end is completed from the germline J gene. Germline-derived CDR1 and CDR2 are DFQATT and SNEGSKA (reference sequence). J was trimmed by 3 bases and V by 6 bases; bases with no gene match: 7. CDR3 length: 14 amino acids.

In the case of this clone: The read terminates 3 residues before the CDR3 end, so the remaining end is supplied by the germline J gene. The V and J genes are TRBV6-2 or TRBV6-3 and TRBJ1-5, with 7 bases identical to TRBD1. Germline assignment: CDR1 MNHEY and CDR2 SVGEGT. This CDR3 comprises 14 residues. Trimming cost V 7 bases and J 5 bases; bases outside gene matches: 8. The CDR3 DNA, read in part, is TGTGCCAGCACGTACCGGGACAGAGATCAGCCC. It translates to CASTYRDRDQP. The full CDR3 reads CASTYRDRDQPQHF.

In the case of this clone: The read ends 3 residues early relative to the CDR3; the germline J gene fills the gap. The chain carries TRBV5-1 and TRBJ2-3, with D maybe TRBD2 (5 bases). CDR1 and CDR2 from the germline V gene are SGHRS and YFSETQ. The V gene lost 8 bases and the J gene lost 2 bases, with 15 bases spanning the gap. The CDR3 runs 14 residues. The chain's CDR3 is CASTTGVSTDTQYF. The DNA read from the CDR3 is TGCGCCAGTACCACCGGGGTATCCACAGATACG.

A remark on this clone: The read comes to an end 3 residues before the CDR3 does, leaving the germline J gene to fill in the end. V gene TRBV2 combines with J gene TRBJ2-5, with D perhaps matching TRBD1 (5 bases). The germline V gene encodes CDR1 SNHLY and CDR2 FYNNEI. The CDR3 sequence is 15 residues long. V lost 1 base and J lost 6, with 15 bases in between. The CDR3 region is CASSEGAGSTKTQYF. The DNA read from the CDR3 is TGTGCCAGCAGTGAAGGGGCAGGGTCGACAAAGACC.

Of note for this clone: The read falls 3 residues short of the CDR3 end, and the missing part is taken from the germline J gene. The chain uses TRBV7-3 and TRBJ2-3; no clear D. The CDR3 covers 15 residues. Germline V gives CDR1 SGHTA, CDR2 FQGTGA. V was clipped by 5 bases and J by 0 bases, with 12 bases between them. The CDR3 region is CASSRFRDSTDTQYF. The CDR3 DNA, read in part, is TGTGCCAGCAGCCGTTTCAGAGATAGCACAGATACG.

Details on this clone: The CDR3 end falls 3 residues outside the read, so it is completed with the germline J gene. The chain uses TRBV12-3 or TRBV12-4 and TRBJ1-1, with no clear D. The CDR3 has 13 residues. Trimming cost V 3 bases and J 7 bases, with 12 bases left between them. The DNA read from the CDR3 is TGTGCCAGCAGTTTCCCCCACAGCGGTGAA. Translated, it gives CASSFPHSGE. The complete CDR3 protein is CASSFPHSGEAFF.